These T cell receptor beta chains were read from a single sample in a study of blood T cell repertoires in COVID-19. Sequencing was performed with immunoSEQ multiplex PCR; in TCRdb, only in-frame clones are kept and a portion is missing. The data hold 95,000 to 150,000 clones, with 70% to 80% observed a single time. The specimen sequenced was peripheral blood. Source of these receptors: a human donor in a cohort sampled during active COVID-19. The CDR3 runs from the conserved cysteine through the conserved F or W. Each record gives: V gene, D gene, J gene, clone size, CDR3 protein, CDR3 DNA. The D gene is left open where the match is weak. Size values are once, few and many counts, or a class for expanded clones, and some rows have none.

TRBV27,TRBD1,TRBJ2-7,-,CASSPWTGLSEQYF,TGTGCCAGCAGTCCCTGGACAGGGCTGAGCGAGCAGTACTTC
TRBV6-5,TRBD1,TRBJ2-7,once,CASYWTGVTYEQYF,TGTGCCAGTTACTGGACAGGGGTAACCTACGAGCAGTACTTC
TRBV5-1,-,TRBJ2-3,once,CASSPDLRVTQYF,TGCGCCAGCAGCCCCGACCTCAGGGTTACGCAGTATTTT
TRBV6-6,-,TRBJ1-5,-,CASRLNREQGNQPQHF,TGTGCCAGCAGGCTGAACAGGGAGCAGGGCAATCAGCCCCAGCATTTT
TRBV18,-,TRBJ1-2,-,CASSPPPPANYGYTF,TGTGCCAGCTCACCACCTCCCCCCGCTAACTATGGCTACACCTTC
TRBV28,-,TRBJ1-2,-,CASSLKGGYGYTF,TGTGCCAGCAGTTTAAAGGGGGGGTATGGCTACACCTTC
TRBV5-1,TRBD2,TRBJ2-7,-,CASTPLAGGTYEQYF,TGCGCCAGCACGCCTCTGGCGGGAGGTACCTACGAGCAGTACTTC
TRBV19,-,TRBJ2-5,-,CASSTFPGGPGETQYF,TGTGCCAGTAGTACCTTCCCCGGAGGGCCGGGGGAGACCCAGTACTTC
TRBV6-5,-,TRBJ2-1,-,CASNPVGKQFF,TGTGCCAGCAATCCAGTCGGGAAGCAGTTCTTC
TRBV30,-,TRBJ1-5,-,CAWSVPGQPQHF,TGTGCCTGGAGTGTACCGGGGCAGCCCCAGCATTTT
TRBV27,-,TRBJ2-5,-,CASGRDAPPETQYF,TGTGCCAGCGGCCGGGATGCACCACCGGAGACCCAGTACTTC
TRBV4-3,-,TRBJ1-1,-,CASSHLPRSGGGPEAFF,TGCGCCAGCAGCCATTTGCCCCGGAGCGGGGGCGGCCCTGAAGCTTTCTTT
TRBV7-3,-,TRBJ2-3,-,CASSLYWASSTDTQYF,TGTGCCAGCAGCTTATATTGGGCTTCTAGCACAGATACGCAGTATTTT
TRBV5-4,-,TRBJ2-2,-,CASSFVRRGAPGELFF,TGTGCCAGCAGCTTCGTCCGCCGGGGGGCCCCCGGGGAGCTGTTTTTT
TRBV28,TRBD1,TRBJ1-2,few,CASMSGQVVYGYTF,TGTGCCAGCATGTCGGGACAGGTCGTCTATGGCTACACCTTC
TRBV7-2,TRBD1,TRBJ1-6,once,CASSHPRTGINSPLHF,TGTGCCAGCAGCCACCCGCGGACAGGAATAAATTCACCCCTCCACTTT
TRBV27,-,TRBJ2-1,-,CASSTPQGSEQFF,TGTGCCAGCAGTACCCCCCAGGGTTCTGAGCAGTTCTTC
TRBV19,-,TRBJ1-1,-,CASILEAGVNTEAFF,TGTGCCAGTATTTTGGAGGCCGGCGTGAACACTGAAGCTTTCTTT
TRBV20-1,TRBD2,TRBJ2-7,-,CSASLPGGFFYEQYF,TGCAGTGCTAGTCTACCCGGGGGGTTCTTCTACGAGCAGTACTTC
TRBV3-1/TRBV3-2,TRBD2,TRBJ2-7,-,CASSRTGTSALEQYF,TGTGCCAGCAGCCGCACCGGGACTAGCGCCTTGGAGCAGTACTTC
TRBV5-6,TRBD1,TRBJ2-5,-,CASSLRFGTGEETQYF,TGTGCCAGCAGCTTACGCTTTGGGACAGGGGAAGAGACCCAGTACTTC
TRBV5-1,TRBD2,TRBJ2-3,few,CASSFRDPGTSGSLLYF,TGCGCCAGCAGCTTTCGGGACCCTGGGACTAGCGGGAGTTTACTCTATTTT
TRBV2,TRBD1,TRBJ1-5,-,CASGTAHQPQHF,TGTGCCAGTGGGACAGCACATCAGCCCCAGCATTTT
TRBV11-2,-,TRBJ2-5,-,CASSLGRETQYF,TGTGCCAGCAGCTTAGGTCGAGAGACCCAGTACTTC
TRBV19,-,TRBJ1-6,-,CASRSLGSYNSPLHF,TGTGCCAGTAGAAGTTTGGGCAGTTATAATTCACCCCTCCACTTT
TRBV6-5,-,TRBJ2-3,-,CARVQDTQYF,TGTGCCAGAGTACAAGATACGCAGTATTTT
TRBV18,-,TRBJ2-5,once,CASSPARGRETQYF,TGTGCCAGCTCACCGGCCAGGGGCCGGGAGACCCAGTACTTC
TRBV28,TRBD1,TRBJ2-3,-,CASSRPRRQGITDTQYF,TGTGCCAGCAGTCGGCCGCGGAGACAGGGGATCACAGATACGCAGTATTTT
TRBV18,TRBD1,TRBJ1-1,-,CASSPWTGGEGTEAFF,TGTGCCAGCTCACCCTGGACAGGGGGCGAGGGCACTGAAGCTTTCTTT
TRBV7-3,TRBD2,TRBJ2-1,-,CASSLTGLASGEQFF,TGTGCCAGCAGCCTCACGGGACTAGCCAGCGGTGAGCAGTTCTTC
TRBV27,-,TRBJ1-6,few,CASSTGMGNNSPLHF,TGTGCCAGCAGTACAGGGATGGGGAATAATTCACCCCTCCACTTT
TRBV19,TRBD1,TRBJ1-1,-,CASSKDRVDPEAFF,TGTGCCAGTAGTAAAGACAGGGTTGACCCTGAAGCTTTCTTT
TRBV3-1/TRBV3-2,-,TRBJ2-5,-,CASSQAVSEETQYF,TGTGCCAGCAGCCAAGCGGTTAGCGAGGAGACCCAGTACTTC
TRBV27,-,TRBJ2-7,-,CASSLSREYLAYEQYF,TGTGCCAGCAGTTTATCGAGGGAGTACTTGGCCTACGAGCAGTACTTC
TRBV28,TRBD2,TRBJ2-1,few,CASSRLAGGNEQFF,TGTGCCAGCAGCCGACTAGCGGGGGGCAATGAGCAGTTCTTC
TRBV7-8,-,TRBJ2-1,-,CASSLTREEHEQFF,TGTGCCAGCAGCTTAACGCGCGAGGAGCATGAGCAGTTCTTC
TRBV7-2,TRBD1,TRBJ1-1,-,CASSSPGTGYGTEAFF,TGTGCCAGCAGCTCACCCGGGACAGGGTACGGCACTGAAGCTTTCTTT
TRBV19,-,TRBJ2-5,few,CASSWRETQYF,TGTGCCAGTAGTTGGCGGGAGACCCAGTACTTC
TRBV19,-,TRBJ1-1,-,CASSYRATGDGAEAFF,TGTGCCAGTAGTTACCGGGCCACAGGTGATGGCGCTGAAGCTTTCTTT
TRBV6-2/TRBV6-3,-,TRBJ2-1,once,CASSYRKGRGDNNEQFF,TGTGCCAGCAGTTACCGGAAGGGACGGGGGGACAACAATGAGCAGTTCTTC
TRBV19,TRBD1,TRBJ2-3,-,CASRDRGTDTQYF,TGTGCCAGTCGGGACAGGGGCACAGATACGCAGTATTTT